This entry features one T cell receptor (beta chain) sequence. The sample comes from a study of technical replicates of blood from a handful of donors. The V gene end was trimmed by 2 bases and the J gene end by 10 bases; junction bases not matched to a gene: 8. The CDR3 sequence is 14 residues long. Germline assignment: CDR1 ENHRY and CDR2 SYGVKD. The assay was immunoSEQ multiplex PCR, and TCRdb's table has in-frame clones only and misses some. The table records 11,000 to 15,000 clones, 80% of them present only once. The clonotype was recovered from a human donor in good health. Sequencing was performed on PBMCs. This chain links TRBV10-3 with TRBJ2-1; 7 bases fit TRBD2. Written as DNA, the CDR3 is TGTGCCATCAGTGAGGGAGGTCTAGCGGCCGAGCAGTTCTTC. It yields the protein CAISEGGLAAEQFF.